What follows describes a single T cell receptor beta chain. The sample belongs to a study of T cell repertoires in aging, cancer and after chemotherapy. Turning to the study itself: Over several months to years, re-sampled healthy donor repertoires clearly shared clones.

Amplification of TCR beta used genomic DNA extracted from peripheral blood. The CDR3 has 19 residues. Looked up from germline, CDR1 is MNHEY and CDR2 is SVGEGT. V was clipped by 2 bases and J by 1 base; unmatched bases: 13. Multiplex touch-down PCR with TRB-A/B primers amplified rearranged V-D-J TRB sequences. MiXCR, run by TCRdb on the multiplex PCR reads, gives a single entry per CDR3 protein. The repertoire holds some 9,500 distinct CDR3 sequences, with around a quarter as singletons. The genes are TRBV6-2 or TRBV6-3 and TRBJ2-1, with 8 bases fitting TRBD2. Specimen: blood. This receptor was obtained from a human donor in good health. The CDR3 loop reads CASSYGSGSSPWSYNEQFF. The CDR3 DNA follows: TGTGCCAGCAGTTACGGCAGCGGGAGTTCACCTTGGTCCTACAATGAGCAGTTCTTC.